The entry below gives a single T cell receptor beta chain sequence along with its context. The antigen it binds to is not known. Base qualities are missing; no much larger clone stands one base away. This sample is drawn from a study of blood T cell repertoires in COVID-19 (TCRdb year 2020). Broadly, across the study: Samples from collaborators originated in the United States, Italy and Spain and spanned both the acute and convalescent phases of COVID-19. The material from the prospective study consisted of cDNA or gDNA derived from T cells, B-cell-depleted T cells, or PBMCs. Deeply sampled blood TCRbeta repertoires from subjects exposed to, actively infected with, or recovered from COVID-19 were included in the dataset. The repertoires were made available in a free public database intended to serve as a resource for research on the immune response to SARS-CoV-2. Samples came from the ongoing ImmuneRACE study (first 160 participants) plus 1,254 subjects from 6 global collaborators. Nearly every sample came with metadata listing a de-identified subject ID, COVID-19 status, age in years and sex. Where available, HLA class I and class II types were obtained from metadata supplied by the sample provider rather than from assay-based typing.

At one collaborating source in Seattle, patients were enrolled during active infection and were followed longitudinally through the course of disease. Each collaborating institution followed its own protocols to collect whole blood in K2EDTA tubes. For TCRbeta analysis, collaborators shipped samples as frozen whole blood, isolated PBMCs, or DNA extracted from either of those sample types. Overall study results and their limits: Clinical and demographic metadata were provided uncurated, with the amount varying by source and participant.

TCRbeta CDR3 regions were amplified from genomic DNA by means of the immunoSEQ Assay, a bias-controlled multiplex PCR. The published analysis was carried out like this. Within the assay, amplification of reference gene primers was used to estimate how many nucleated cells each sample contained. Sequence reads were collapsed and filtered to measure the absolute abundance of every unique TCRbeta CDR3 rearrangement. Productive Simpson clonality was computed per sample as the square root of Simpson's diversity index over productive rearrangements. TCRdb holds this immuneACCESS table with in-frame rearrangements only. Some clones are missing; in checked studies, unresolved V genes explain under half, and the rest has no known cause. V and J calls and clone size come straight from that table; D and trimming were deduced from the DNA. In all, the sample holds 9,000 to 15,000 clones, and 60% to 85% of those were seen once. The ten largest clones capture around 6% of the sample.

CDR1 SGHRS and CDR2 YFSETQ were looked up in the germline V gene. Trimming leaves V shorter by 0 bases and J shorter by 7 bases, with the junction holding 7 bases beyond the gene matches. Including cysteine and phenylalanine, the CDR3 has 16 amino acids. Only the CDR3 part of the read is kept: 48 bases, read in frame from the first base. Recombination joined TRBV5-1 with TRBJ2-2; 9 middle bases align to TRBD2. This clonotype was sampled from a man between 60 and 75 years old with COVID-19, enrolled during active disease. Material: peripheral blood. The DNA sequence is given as TGCGCCAGCAGCTTGGCCGGCGGGAGGGGAATCGGGGAGCTGTTTTTT. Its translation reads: CASSLAGGRGIGELFF.